This TCR beta chain comes out of a study of cytomegalovirus exposure and HLA in healthy donors. In germline, CDR1 is SGDLS, CDR2 YYNGEE. The junction had 4 bases not matched to a gene; V was cut back by 0 bases and J by 2 bases. The CDR3 is made up of 16 amino acids. Each donor was nominally healthy when sampled (though unrecorded immune exposures were likely). Study observations and caveats: The HLA-A and HLA-B alleles of most subjects were reportedly predicted accurately from TCR beta sequences.

Remarks on this clone: The antigen is not known.

It was with 60 Vbeta and 13 Jbeta primers that the PCR ran. The repertoire was sequenced with immunoSEQ multiplex PCR; TCRdb's copy has only in-frame clones and lacks some. The sample comprises 200,000 or so clones, more than 65% of which are singletons, and under 7% rests with the top ten. The TCR sequence derives from a woman in her twenties or thirties in good health and CMV-seropositive. The sequenced sample was PBMCs. This chain connects TRBV9 to TRBJ2-3; 9 bases agree with TRBD2. In nucleotides, the CDR3 is TGTGCCAGCAGCGTAGCCCTAGCGGGGCCCACAGATACGCAGTATTTT. Amino acids: CASSVALAGPTDTQYF.